These 26 T cell receptor beta chains share one sample of origin, sequenced in a study of identical twins. TCRdb processed the 5' RACE reads anew with MiXCR; each CDR3 protein has one entry. The sample has approximately 300,000 distinct CDR3 sequences, over 8.5% seen once. This sample was also put to use in a study of yellow fever vaccine responses in identical twins.

Sequencing was carried out using CD8+ T cells sorted from blood. The source of these receptors is a woman under 30 in good health.

The chain links TRBV4-3 to TRBJ2-5; TRBD2 is a possible D gene (6 bases). CDR1 and CDR2 from the germline V gene are LGHNA and YSLEER. Trimming pared 2 bases from V and 1 base from J, leaving 11 bases between. This CDR3 is built from 15 residues. The CDR3 nucleotides read TGCGCCAGCAGCCAATACGCGGGATTCCAAGAGACCCAGTACTTC. Its translation is CASSQYAGFQETQYF.

This clonotype has a handful of counts. The CDR3 DNA reads TGTGCCAGCAGTTTTGTCCCGGAGACCCAGTACTTC. As protein: CASSFVPETQYF. The chain links TRBV27 to TRBJ2-5, with D unclear. Germline V gene lookup returns CDR1 MNHEY and CDR2 SMNVEV (reference sequence). V lost 3 bases and J 5 bases, leaving 7 bases between the germline ends. The CDR3 contains 12 residues.

This clonotype was counted at least ten times. The V and J genes are TRBV6-2 or TRBV6-3 and TRBJ2-3; the D gene is possibly TRBD2 (6 bases). Germline-derived CDR1 and CDR2 are MNHEY and SVGEGT. CDR3 length: 14 residues. Trimming pared 6 bases from V and 2 bases from J, leaving 12 bases between. This chain's CDR3 is CASSHSGDTDTQYF. The CDR3 DNA reads TGTGCCAGCAGCCACTCGGGGGACACAGATACGCAGTATTTT.

This clonotype was counted many times. The V gene is TRBV7-9, the J gene TRBJ2-1; no reliable D call. Germline V gene data show CDR1 as SEHNR and CDR2 as FQNEAQ (reference sequence). The CDR3 extends over 14 amino acids. V lost 3 bases and J 5 bases, leaving 11 bases between the germline ends. The CDR3 spells CASSLDGIHNEQFF. CDR3 coding DNA: TGTGCCAGCAGCTTGGATGGGATCCACAATGAGCAGTTCTTC.

This clonotype was detected ten times or more. V usage is TRBV5-8 and J usage is TRBJ2-1; D not resolved. Germline CDR1 reads SGHTS; CDR2 reads YDEGEE. This CDR3 contains 13 residues. Trimming removed 10 bases at V and 0 bases at J, with 11 bases between. The CDR3 sequence is CASRLSSYNEQFF. The CDR3 bases are TGTGCCTCCCGGCTGAGCTCCTACAATGAGCAGTTCTTC.

As regards this clonotype: The junction departs from germline at one end; a sequencing error may be responsible. The chain recombines TRBV24-1 with TRBJ2-2; the match to TRBD2 covers 7 bases. The CDR3 is 15 amino acids. The germline CDR1 and CDR2 sequences are KGHDR and SFDVKD. The CDR3 nucleotides are TGTGCCACCAGTGGTTTGGCGGGAGCCCCCGGGGAGCTGTTTTTT. Protein product: CATSGLAGAPGELFF.

This clonotype has just a few counts. This rearrangement joins TRBV7-9 to TRBJ2-1; tentatively, D is TRBD1 (5 bases). The germline V and J ends were trimmed by 0 bases and 8 bases, with 14 bases remaining between them. This CDR3 comprises 15 residues. Germline CDR1 reads SEHNR; CDR2 reads FQNEAQ (reference sequence). CDR3 sequence (DNA): TGTGCCAGCAGCTTAGCTCAGGGCTTAAAGGATGAGCAGTTCTTC. Protein product: CASSLAQGLKDEQFF.

At least ten counts were recorded for this clonotype. The rearrangement uses TRBV28 and TRBJ2-6; D uncertain. The length of the CDR3 is 16 residues. Germline CDR1 MDHEN, CDR2 SYDVKM. V gave up 2 bases and J gave up 2 bases, with 10 bases separating them. The CDR3 nucleotides read TGTGCCAGCAGTTTAGGATCGAGCACTGGGGCCAACGTCCTGACTTTC. It translates to CASSLGSSTGANVLTF.

This clonotype has only a few counts. The chain uses TRBV14 and TRBJ2-3, with TRBD2 matching over 14 bases. The trim removed 4 bases at V and 3 bases at J, leaving 6 bases unmatched. Per germline, CDR1 SGHDN and CDR2 FVKESK. The CDR3 covers 17 residues. The CDR3 DNA reads as TGTGCCAGCAGCCCTGGGACTAGCGGGAGCAGGACAGATACGCAGTATTTT. This gives the protein CASSPGTSGSRTDTQYF.

In its sample, this clonotype was seen a few times. This rearrangement joins TRBV27 to TRBJ2-7; D gene unclear. Germline V lookup: CDR1 MNHEY, CDR2 SMNVEV (reference sequence). The CDR3 has 12 amino acids. Trimming stripped 5 bases from V and 5 bases from J, with 10 bases between. DNA of the CDR3: TGTGCCAGCAGTGCTCGTCCAGACGAGCAGTACTTC. It translates to CASSARPDEQYF.

V gene TRBV3-1 combines with J gene TRBJ2-1; TRBD1 matches at 12 bases. This CDR3 has 15 residues. CDR1 and CDR2 (germline): LGHDT, YNNKEL (reference sequence). J lost 8 bases, V lost 4 bases, and 6 bases had no gene match. CDR3 nucleotides: TGTGCCAGCAGCCCCGCCGGGACAGGGGGCGATGAGCAGTTCTTC. As protein: CASSPAGTGGDEQFF.

This clonotype has only a few counts. The J gene is TRBJ1-2, the V gene TRBV19; TRBD1 is a possible D gene (5 bases). Germline V gene sequence: CDR1 LNHDA, CDR2 SQIVND (reference sequence). This CDR3 comprises 16 residues. Trimming left V 0 bases short and J 6 bases short, with 17 bases between. The CDR3 DNA reads TGTGCCAGTAGTATAGATCTCCGGGGGATGGAGGATGGCTACACCTTC. Amino acids: CASSIDLRGMEDGYTF.

This clonotype has ten or more counts. The rearrangement links TRBV10-3 to TRBJ1-1; D unclear. Germline V lookup: CDR1 ENHRY, CDR2 SYGVKD. V gave up 7 bases and J gave up 0 bases, with 6 bases separating them. CDR3 size: 12 residues. Here the CDR3 reads CAINSMNTEAFF. The CDR3, as DNA: TGTGCCATCAACAGCATGAACACTGAAGCTTTCTTT.

This clonotype was seen repeatedly, ten times or more. The gene calls are TRBV2 and TRBJ1-5; D call uncertain. V dropped 5 bases and J dropped 5 bases, with 13 bases sitting between them. The CDR3 consists of 14 residues. CDR1 SNHLY and CDR2 FYNNEI come from the germline V gene. CDR3: CASSQQERDQPQHF. CDR3 in DNA: TGTGCCAGCAGTCAGCAGGAAAGGGATCAGCCCCAGCATTTT.

The CDR3 spells CASGRSNTGELFF. CDR3 bases: TGCGCCAGCGGCCGATCGAACACCGGGGAGCTGTTTTTT. V gene TRBV4-1 combines with J gene TRBJ2-2; D not resolved. Germline loops: CDR1 MGHRA, CDR2 YSYEKL. Trimming shortened V by 8 bases and J by 0 bases, and 7 bases separated the two germline ends. The CDR3 consists of 13 residues.

The genes are TRBV7-3 and TRBJ2-2, with a weak D call TRBD1 (6 bases). CDR1 and CDR2 (germline): SGHTA, FQGTGA. The CDR3 length is 16 residues. Trimming removed 5 bases at V and 4 bases at J, with 17 bases between. CDR3 amino acids: CASSPRGREPTGELFF. CDR3 DNA sequence: TGTGCCAGCAGCCCCAGGGGCCGTGAACCCACCGGGGAGCTGTTTTTT. The full variable domain, rest sourced from reference TRBV7-3 and TRBJ2-2, is GAGVSQTPSNKVTEKGKYVELRCDPISGHTALYWYRQSLGQGPEFLIYFQGTGAADDSGLPNDRFFAVRPEGSVSTLKIQRTERGDSAVYLCASSPRGREPTGELFFGEGSRLTVL.

This clonotype was observed at least ten times. This chain joins TRBV7-9 and TRBJ2-3; 9 bases fit TRBD1. This CDR3 spans 14 amino acids. The germline gives CDR1 SEHNR, CDR2 FQNEAQ (reference sequence). V shed 7 bases and J 4 bases; nucleotides not matched to a gene: 6. CDR3 sequence (DNA): TGTGCCAGCATCCCGGGACAGGGCGCAGATACGCAGTATTTT. This gives the protein CASIPGQGADTQYF.

This clonotype was seen at least ten times. The genes are TRBV27 and TRBJ2-2; D is uncertain. Between the trimmed V and J ends, which lost 1 base and 5 bases, there was a span of 11 bases. Germline assignment: CDR1 MNHEY and CDR2 SMNVEV (reference sequence). The CDR3 spans 15 residues. This chain's CDR3 is CASSLYGVATGELFF. Written as DNA, the CDR3 is TGTGCCAGCAGTTTATATGGGGTAGCAACCGGGGAGCTGTTTTTT.

This clonotype was seen at least ten times. The V and J genes are TRBV7-2 and TRBJ2-5; D remains unclear. The V end lost 2 bases, the J end lost 5 bases, and 9 bases lay between the germline ends. The CDR3 contains 13 residues. Germline V gives CDR1 SGHTA, CDR2 FQGNSA. DNA for the CDR3: TGTGCCAGCAGCTTAAGGCGGTTGGAGACCCAGTACTTC. Translated, it gives CASSLRRLETQYF.

This clonotype has only a few counts. This sequence joins TRBV6-5 and TRBJ2-7; D is perhaps TRBD2 (6 bases). The V gene's germline CDR1 is MNHEY and CDR2 SVGAGI. V was trimmed by 4 bases and J by 4 bases, leaving 8 bases between them. This CDR3 region has 12 residues. The CDR3 sequence: CASSSRGYEQYF. The CDR3 DNA sequence: TGTGCCAGCAGTTCCCGGGGGTACGAGCAGTACTTC.

In nucleotides, the CDR3 is TGTGCCAGCAGCTTAGCGGAGGGGCGGAACACTGAAGCTTTCTTT. This gives the protein CASSLAEGRNTEAFF. The chain employs TRBV7-9 and TRBJ1-1; the D gene is possibly TRBD1 (5 bases). V was trimmed by 0 bases and J by 1 base, leaving 9 bases between them. The CDR3 covers 15 residues. Germline CDR1 and CDR2: SEHNR and FQNEAQ (reference sequence).

The V call is TRBV25-1, the J call TRBJ1-1, with 9 bases aligning to TRBD1. Germline lookup yields CDR1 MGHDK and CDR2 SYGVNS. There are 15 residues in the CDR3. V shed 6 bases and J 3 bases; nucleotides not matched to a gene: 8. The CDR3, as DNA: TGTGCCAGCAGGCCTAGACAGGGGGTCGACACTGAAGCTTTCTTT. Its translation: CASRPRQGVDTEAFF.

The sample holds a few counts of this clonotype. The CDR3, as DNA: TGTGCCAGCAGCCCCCGGGGAGGGAGCAGGAACGAGCAGTACTTC. Protein: CASSPRGGSRNEQYF. This chain joins TRBV9 and TRBJ2-7; TRBD2 matches 7 bases. Germline CDR1 is SGDLS and CDR2 is YYNGEE. The ends lost 4 bases at V and 5 bases at J; junction bases unmatched: 12. The CDR3 runs 15 residues.

This sequence joins TRBV14 and TRBJ2-1; 9 bases are a match to TRBD2. This CDR3 has 17 amino acids. CDR1 and CDR2 from the germline V gene are SGHDN and FVKESK. The trim removed 5 bases at V and 3 bases at J, leaving 11 bases unmatched. The CDR3 bases are TGTGCCAGCAGCGAACAAAAAGGCGGGAGGGACTACAATGAGCAGTTCTTC. This codes for CASSEQKGGRDYNEQFF.

Only a few counts were recorded for this clonotype. This chain links TRBV20-1 with TRBJ2-7; D may be TRBD1 (6 bases). The CDR3 spans 15 residues. Trimming cost V 3 bases and J 3 bases, with 18 bases left between them. The germline gives CDR1 DFQATT, CDR2 SNEGSKA (reference sequence). The CDR3, as DNA: TGCAGTGCTAGTGGAGACCAGGGGCTCCTCTACGAGCAGTACTTC. Protein sequence: CSASGDQGLLYEQYF.

This clonotype was seen repeatedly, ten times or more. This chain connects TRBV28 to TRBJ2-3, with 11 bases fitting TRBD2. This CDR3 contains 19 residues. Trimming removed 6 bases from V and 10 bases from J; junction bases left unmatched: 24. Germline values: CDR1 MDHEN, CDR2 SYDVKM. The DNA of the CDR3 is TGTGCCAGCAGCCCTTATGACCCCGGGACTAGCGGCCTGGCGTCGGCGCAGTATTTT. Its translation: CASSPYDPGTSGLASAQYF.